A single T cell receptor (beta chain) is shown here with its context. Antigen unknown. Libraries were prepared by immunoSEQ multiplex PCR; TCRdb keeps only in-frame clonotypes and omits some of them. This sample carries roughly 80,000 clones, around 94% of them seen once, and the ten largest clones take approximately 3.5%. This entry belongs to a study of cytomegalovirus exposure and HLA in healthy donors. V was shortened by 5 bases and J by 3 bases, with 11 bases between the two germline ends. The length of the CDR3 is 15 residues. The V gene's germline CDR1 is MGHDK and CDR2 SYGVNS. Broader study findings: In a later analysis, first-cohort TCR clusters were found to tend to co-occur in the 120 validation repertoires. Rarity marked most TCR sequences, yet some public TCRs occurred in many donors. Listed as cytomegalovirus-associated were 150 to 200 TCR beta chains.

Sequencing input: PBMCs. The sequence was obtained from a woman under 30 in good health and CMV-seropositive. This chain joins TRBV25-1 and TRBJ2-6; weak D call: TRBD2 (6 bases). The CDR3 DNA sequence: TGTGCCAGCAGTCTACCGGGGGATGGGGCCAACGTCCTGACTTTC. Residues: CASSLPGDGANVLTF.